These T cell receptor beta chains were read from a single sample in a study of cytomegalovirus exposure and HLA in healthy donors. Clones were sequenced by immunoSEQ multiplex PCR, and TCRdb holds only the in-frame ones, with some missing. The table shows some 150,000 clones, with 70% to 90% occurring only once. The sample was PBMCs. The receptors stem from a woman under 40 in good health and CMV-seropositive. Both conserved end residues are trimmed from each CDR3. Each record gives: D gene, CDR3 length, V gene, J gene, clone size, CDR3 protein. D genes are given only for firm matches. A clone size is listed for some rows: how often the clone was seen (once, few, many), or a class if it is expanded.

d_gene: TRBD1
len: 13
v_gene: TRBV5-1
j_gene: TRBJ2-7
abundance: NA
CDR3aa: ASSLDGTGYYEQY

d_gene: NA
len: 12
v_gene: TRBV29-1
j_gene: TRBJ2-5
abundance: NA
CDR3aa: SVGEGQLQETQY

d_gene: NA
len: 12
v_gene: TRBV19
j_gene: TRBJ1-5
abundance: NA
CDR3aa: ASRTTGEGQPQH

d_gene: TRBD2
len: 14
v_gene: TRBV9
j_gene: TRBJ2-3
abundance: NA
CDR3aa: ASSVEIAGGSDTQY

d_gene: TRBD1
len: 13
v_gene: TRBV7-2
j_gene: TRBJ1-2
abundance: NA
CDR3aa: ASSHPGQGGYGYT

d_gene: NA
len: 12
v_gene: TRBV7-8
j_gene: TRBJ2-5
abundance: NA
CDR3aa: ASSLVGERETQY

d_gene: NA
len: 10
v_gene: TRBV28
j_gene: TRBJ1-2
abundance: few
CDR3aa: ASSLGPGGYT

d_gene: TRBD1
len: 13
v_gene: TRBV9
j_gene: TRBJ2-1
abundance: NA
CDR3aa: ASSVSGTGGNEQF

d_gene: NA
len: 12
v_gene: TRBV5-1
j_gene: TRBJ2-7
abundance: NA
CDR3aa: ASSLAGWSYEQY

d_gene: NA
len: 11
v_gene: TRBV1
j_gene: TRBJ2-3
abundance: NA
CDR3aa: TSSLGGRHEQY

d_gene: NA
len: 12
v_gene: TRBV5-1
j_gene: TRBJ1-4
abundance: NA
CDR3aa: ASSPGRDNEKLF

d_gene: TRBD2
len: 12
v_gene: TRBV2
j_gene: TRBJ2-3
abundance: NA
CDR3aa: AQGPRGGSDTQY

d_gene: NA
len: 13
v_gene: TRBV4-3
j_gene: TRBJ1-4
abundance: NA
CDR3aa: ASSQEQGLGEKLF

d_gene: TRBD1
len: 13
v_gene: TRBV6-6
j_gene: TRBJ2-2
abundance: NA
CDR3aa: ATETGGADTGELF

d_gene: NA
len: 14
v_gene: TRBV11-2
j_gene: TRBJ2-3
abundance: NA
CDR3aa: ASSLRPGLITDTQY

d_gene: NA
len: 14
v_gene: TRBV27
j_gene: TRBJ2-3
abundance: NA
CDR3aa: ASSPTFGGLTDTQY

d_gene: TRBD1
len: 15
v_gene: TRBV19
j_gene: TRBJ1-1
abundance: few
CDR3aa: ASSMGTGVYWNTEAF

d_gene: TRBD1
len: 15
v_gene: TRBV7-9
j_gene: TRBJ1-6
abundance: once
CDR3aa: SSSSFEDRGYNSPLH

d_gene: NA
len: 14
v_gene: TRBV4-1
j_gene: TRBJ1-1
abundance: NA
CDR3aa: ASSQDPADSRGGAF

d_gene: NA
len: 15
v_gene: TRBV2
j_gene: TRBJ1-4
abundance: NA
CDR3aa: ASSETDRYRANEKLF

d_gene: NA
len: 11
v_gene: TRBV25-1
j_gene: TRBJ1-2
abundance: NA
CDR3aa: ASSATGQNGYT

d_gene: TRBD1
len: 10
v_gene: TRBV2
j_gene: TRBJ1-1
abundance: few
CDR3aa: ASSEDRGRAF

d_gene: TRBD2
len: 15
v_gene: TRBV15
j_gene: TRBJ2-7
abundance: NA
CDR3aa: ATIGTSGGADRNEQY

d_gene: NA
len: 11
v_gene: TRBV5-1
j_gene: TRBJ2-2
abundance: NA
CDR3aa: ASSLAGDGELF

d_gene: NA
len: 12
v_gene: TRBV29-1
j_gene: TRBJ1-2
abundance: NA
CDR3aa: SVEGHSTNYGYT

d_gene: TRBD1
len: 11
v_gene: TRBV10-3
j_gene: TRBJ2-1
abundance: NA
CDR3aa: AISENRGTEQF

d_gene: TRBD1
len: 13
v_gene: TRBV9
j_gene: TRBJ1-6
abundance: NA
CDR3aa: ASSRDRGLDSPLH

d_gene: TRBD1
len: 13
v_gene: TRBV19
j_gene: TRBJ1-2
abundance: NA
CDR3aa: ASSRRQGTNYGYT

d_gene: TRBD2
len: 13
v_gene: TRBV9
j_gene: TRBJ2-1
abundance: NA
CDR3aa: ASSPGTSGFNEQF

d_gene: NA
len: 11
v_gene: TRBV18
j_gene: TRBJ1-2
abundance: NA
CDR3aa: ASSPRPGHGYT

d_gene: NA
len: 10
v_gene: TRBV19
j_gene: TRBJ2-1
abundance: once
CDR3aa: ASMTEYNEQF

d_gene: NA
len: 12
v_gene: TRBV9
j_gene: TRBJ2-3
abundance: NA
CDR3aa: ASSVDPKADTQY

d_gene: NA
len: 13
v_gene: TRBV7-9
j_gene: TRBJ1-4
abundance: NA
CDR3aa: ASSLRAGLGEKLF

d_gene: TRBD1
len: 12
v_gene: TRBV19
j_gene: TRBJ1-5
abundance: NA
CDR3aa: ASKRGQGNQPQH

d_gene: TRBD1
len: 13
v_gene: TRBV7-9
j_gene: TRBJ2-1
abundance: NA
CDR3aa: ASSITGGAGNEQF

d_gene: NA
len: 11
v_gene: TRBV7-2
j_gene: TRBJ2-5
abundance: NA
CDR3aa: ASSLTVLQTQY

d_gene: TRBD1
len: 10
v_gene: TRBV6-6
j_gene: TRBJ1-2
abundance: NA
CDR3aa: ASSSQGGGYT

d_gene: TRBD1
len: 13
v_gene: TRBV13
j_gene: TRBJ2-7
abundance: NA
CDR3aa: ASSPRQGGPGEQY

d_gene: NA
len: 13
v_gene: TRBV5-1
j_gene: TRBJ2-5
abundance: NA
CDR3aa: ASKQGSLIQETQY

d_gene: TRBD1
len: 14
v_gene: TRBV11-2
j_gene: TRBJ2-7
abundance: NA
CDR3aa: ASRTPGTASSYEQY

d_gene: TRBD1
len: 12
v_gene: TRBV7-9
j_gene: TRBJ1-2
abundance: NA
CDR3aa: ASSPTQGALGYT

d_gene: NA
len: 13
v_gene: TRBV10-3
j_gene: TRBJ2-7
abundance: once
CDR3aa: AIREKGQGSYEQY

d_gene: NA
len: 11
v_gene: TRBV6-5
j_gene: TRBJ1-2
abundance: NA
CDR3aa: ASSRQENYGYT

d_gene: NA
len: 13
v_gene: TRBV5-1
j_gene: TRBJ1-1
abundance: NA
CDR3aa: ASSSDGVVGTEAF

d_gene: TRBD2
len: 10
v_gene: TRBV14
j_gene: TRBJ2-3
abundance: NA
CDR3aa: ASSPSGNTQY

d_gene: NA
len: 14
v_gene: TRBV4-3
j_gene: TRBJ1-1
abundance: few
CDR3aa: ASSQRVREMNTEAF

d_gene: TRBD1
len: 13
v_gene: TRBV4-1
j_gene: TRBJ2-5
abundance: NA
CDR3aa: ASRDRDRSQETQY

d_gene: NA
len: 13
v_gene: TRBV7-2
j_gene: TRBJ1-2
abundance: NA
CDR3aa: ASSLQGGGNYGYT

d_gene: NA
len: 10
v_gene: TRBV7-2
j_gene: TRBJ1-2
abundance: NA
CDR3aa: ASSLVGVGYT

d_gene: TRBD2
len: 13
v_gene: TRBV5-1
j_gene: TRBJ2-1
abundance: NA
CDR3aa: ASSTGLAGDNEQF

d_gene: TRBD2
len: 13
v_gene: TRBV18
j_gene: TRBJ2-7
abundance: NA
CDR3aa: ASSSAASGNYEQY

d_gene: NA
len: 12
v_gene: TRBV7-3
j_gene: TRBJ2-7
abundance: NA
CDR3aa: ASSHGQGRNEQY

d_gene: TRBD1
len: 13
v_gene: TRBV6-1
j_gene: TRBJ2-5
abundance: NA
CDR3aa: ASMTFFDRGETQY

d_gene: NA
len: 11
v_gene: TRBV6-4
j_gene: TRBJ1-2
abundance: NA
CDR3aa: ASSDIGGYGYT

d_gene: TRBD2
len: 13
v_gene: TRBV9
j_gene: TRBJ2-1
abundance: NA
CDR3aa: ASSVAGGPGHTQF

d_gene: TRBD1
len: 14
v_gene: TRBV4-3
j_gene: TRBJ2-6
abundance: NA
CDR3aa: ASSRADRAGANVLT

d_gene: TRBD2
len: 12
v_gene: TRBV4-2
j_gene: TRBJ2-7
abundance: once
CDR3aa: ASSQAGGGNEQY

d_gene: TRBD2
len: 12
v_gene: TRBV6-4
j_gene: TRBJ2-3
abundance: few
CDR3aa: ASSDLAGGDTQY